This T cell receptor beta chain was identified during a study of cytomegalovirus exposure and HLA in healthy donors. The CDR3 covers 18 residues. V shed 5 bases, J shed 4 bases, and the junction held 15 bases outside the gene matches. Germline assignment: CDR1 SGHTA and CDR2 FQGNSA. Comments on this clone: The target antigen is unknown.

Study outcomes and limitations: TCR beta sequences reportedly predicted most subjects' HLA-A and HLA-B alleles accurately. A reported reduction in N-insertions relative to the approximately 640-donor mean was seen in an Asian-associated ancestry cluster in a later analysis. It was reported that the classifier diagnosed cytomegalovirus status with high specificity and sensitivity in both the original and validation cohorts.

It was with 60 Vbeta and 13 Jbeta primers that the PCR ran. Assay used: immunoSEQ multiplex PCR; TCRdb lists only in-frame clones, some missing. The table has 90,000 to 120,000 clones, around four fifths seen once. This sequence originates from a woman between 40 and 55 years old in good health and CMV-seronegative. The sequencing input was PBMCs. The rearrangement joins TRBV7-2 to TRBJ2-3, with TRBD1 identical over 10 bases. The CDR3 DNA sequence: TGTGCCAGCAGCCTATACACGTCCGGGACAGGGGCATCAGATACGCAGTATTTT. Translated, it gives CASSLYTSGTGASDTQYF. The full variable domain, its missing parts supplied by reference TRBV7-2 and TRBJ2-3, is GAGVSQSPSNKVTEKGKDVELRCDPISGHTALYWYRQSLGQGLEFLIYFQGNSAPDKSGLPSDRFSAERTGGSVSTLTIQRTQQEDSAVYLCASSLYTSGTGASDTQYFGPGTRLTVL.